The subject of this entry is one T cell receptor (beta chain). This clonotype was detected a few times. The specificity of this receptor is unknown. Within one base of it there is no much larger clone, and no base qualities were kept. Stable Graves' hyperthyroidism was defined as the absence of progression to ophthalmopathy over 18 months of follow-up. Hyperthyroidism patients were newly diagnosed, with disease duration under 2 months, and aged 18 to 65 years. Exclusion was applied to patients with uncontrolled infections, other autoimmune diseases, pregnancy or lactation. Diagnoses were based on clinical symptoms, serum thyroxine and TRAb, thyroid ultrasound and orbital computed tomography. Ficoll-Paque density gradient centrifugation was used to isolate PBMCs from about 9.4 ml of fresh peripheral blood. Total RNA was extracted using Trizol reagent, and RNA quality was assessed on an Agilent 2100 Bioanalyzer.

The data were obtained in a study of T cells in Graves' hyperthyroidism and ophthalmopathy (dated 2019 in TCRdb). Background on the whole study: Peripheral blood was collected at initial diagnosis, before any treatment. A discovery cohort of about a hundred patients, about 44 with Graves' ophthalmopathy and approximately 57 with stable Graves' hyperthyroidism, was used to find distinguishing TCR V-J signatures. Whether ophthalmopathy could be predicted prospectively was tested in an independent validation cohort made up of under 20 hyperthyroidism patients plus 17 patients who later progressed to ophthalmopathy. The 85 to 100 discovery patients were randomly split 7:3 into training and test sets. The study also compared thyroid tissue and blood T-cell repertoires from over 5 Graves' hyperthyroidism patients. After blood sampling, hyperthyroidism patients were treated with methimazole at a starting dose of 30 mg daily, and ophthalmopathy patients were treated with high-dose intravenous methylprednisolone. The paper describes TCR Vbeta CDR3 sequencing of fewer than 150 peripheral blood samples, made up of roughly 45 ophthalmopathy patients, some 80 hyperthyroidism patients and roughly 17 progressor patients. Overall results and qualifications from the work: In validation, the model predicted progression to ophthalmopathy with roughly 66% sensitivity and less than 80% specificity, a median of 6.5 months before onset. In cross-validation, a model built on a 13 V-J signature told ophthalmopathy apart from stable hyperthyroidism with roughly 87% sensitivity and roughly 83% specificity, and in testing the same model reached 80%/75%. Sample size was not statistically predetermined, and investigators were not blinded to group allocation. Blood samples also contained most of the expanded thyroid clonotypes (frequency above 0.001), which suggests that blood repertoires may reflect thyroid immune responses.

The TCR beta CDR3 regions were amplified from the RNA transcripts. For the first round of RT-PCR on the TCR CDR3, the HTBI primer set was used together with the Qiagen OneStep RT-PCR kit. The libraries were constructed in a second round of multiplex PCR and then size-selected and purified. Sequencing of the libraries was done on an Illumina HiSeq2000 using paired-end 100 bp reads. From the authors' description of their analysis: SOAPnuke was used to process the raw data, with reads discarded if the reads contained adapters or uncalled bases, had a mean Phred below 15, or lacked an exact constant-primer or identifier match. COPE v1.2.5 was used to merge the high-quality paired reads, and each unique nucleotide sequence was defined as a clonotype. Clonotypes were aligned to IMGT TRBV, TRBD and TRBJ reference segments using MiTCR v1.1. The analysis was restricted to V-J combinations with a frequency above 0.0001, which together covered over 99% of the repertoires. The TCS score was defined as the ratio of F50 (clonal expansion) to E x V (chaos), calculated using BLOSUM62-based TCRdist between CDR3 peptides within each V-J. Welch's t-statistics and random forest reduced 450 to 600 V-J features to roughly 13, which were used in a naive Bayes classifier (R e1071). TCRdb itself trimmed the public reads at Q25 with fastp, ran MiXCR and retained productive beta chains. Rows merge per CDR3 protein into single entries with the most common DNA and genes. These V and J calls derive from TCRdb rather than the authors' analysis. For this sample there are about 350,000 distinct CDR3 sequences; 14% appear just once. About 26% of the sample goes to the ten largest clones.

The specimen was blood. The source of this sequence is a woman in her twenties or thirties with Graves' hyperthyroidism.

Here the CDR3 is given as CATSLAGGSGELFF. The nucleotide sequence reads TGTGCCACTTCGCTAGCGGGAGGATCTGGGGAGCTGTTTTTT. Recombination connected TRBV14 to TRBJ2-2; TRBD2 lines up with 11 middle nucleotides. Inclusive of the bounding cysteine and phenylalanine, the CDR3 is 14 residues long. The CDR3 DNA has 42 bases and is translated from base 1. V loses 10 bases at its end and J loses 8 bases; junction bases beyond the gene matches: 9. From a lookup of the germline V gene, CDR1 and CDR2 are SGHDN and FVKESK.